This T cell receptor (beta chain) was retrieved from a study of metastatic and nonmetastatic thyroid tumors. Whole-study context: Thyroid patients, malignant and benign, had repertoires compared across blood and tumor or nodule tissue.

Concerning this clone itself: Its antigen is unidentified.

Thyroid surgery was preceded by no treatment in any patient. Study-level findings and limits: Patients with malignant thyroid tumors reportedly had significantly higher TCR beta diversity than those with benign nodules, in blood and tumor.

Methods used by the authors: The distant-metastasis classifier for papillary thyroid cancer was built from CDR3 differences across clinicopathological groups. TCRdb reassembled clones from the PCR reads with MiXCR. TCRdb's processing, not the authors', yielded these V and J calls. Of roughly 28,000 clones in the sample, more than 20% were seen once. This CDR3 has 13 amino acids. The ends were cut back, 6 bases at V and 9 bases at J, with 15 bases in the middle. Sequencing used blood. This TCR derives from a female donor with papillary thyroid cancer or a benign thyroid nodule (not recorded which). Some clones in this sample may be carry-over from other donors' samples. The chain couples TRBV12-3 or TRBV12-4 to TRBJ2-1; D remains unclear. CDR3 protein: CASRNKPRLEQFF. As DNA, the CDR3 is TGTGCCAGCAGAAACAAACCGAGGCTTGAGCAGTTCTTC.